The rows below give T cell receptor beta chains drawn from one sample of a study of blood T cell repertoires in COVID-19. The protocol was immunoSEQ multiplex PCR, while the TCRdb copy is restricted to in-frame clones and leaves out a portion. The sample has 250,000 to 350,000 clones; 75% to 90% are singletons. Sequencing was carried out using peripheral blood. These TCRs come from a woman aged 55 to 70 with acute or convalescent COVID-19. Each CDR3 is given with its conserved first and last residue. D genes are given only for firm matches. Size values are once, few and many counts, or a class for expanded clones, and some rows have none.

CDR3: CASSDRDRKAYEQYF
DNA: TGTGCCAGCAGTGACCGGGACAGAAAAGCTTACGAGCAGTACTTC
V: TRBV6-1
size: -
J: TRBJ2-7
D: TRBD1

CDR3: CASSLVRTRTGGDSGGNTIYF
DNA: TGTGCCAGCAGCTTAGTTCGGACAAGGACAGGGGGCGATTCGGGAGGAAACACCATATATTTT
V: TRBV7-8
size: -
J: TRBJ1-3
D: TRBD1

CDR3: CASRNGASGTYEQYF
DNA: TGTGCCAGTAGGAACGGTGCTAGCGGAACCTACGAGCAGTACTTC
V: TRBV19
size: -
J: TRBJ2-7
D: TRBD2

CDR3: CASSLGSGSSTDEQYF
DNA: TGTGCCAGCAGCTTAGGTAGCGGGAGTAGTACAGACGAGCAGTACTTC
V: TRBV7-6
size: -
J: TRBJ2-7
D: TRBD2

CDR3: CASSSGDRFLYGYTF
DNA: TGTGCCAGCAGTTCCGGGGACAGGTTTCTCTATGGCTACACCTTC
V: TRBV6-5
size: -
J: TRBJ1-2
D: TRBD1

CDR3: CASSHGQGKRGYTF
DNA: TGCGCCAGCAGCCATGGACAGGGCAAACGTGGCTACACCTTC
V: TRBV4-1
size: -
J: TRBJ1-2
D: TRBD1

CDR3: CASSFGQSMYNEQFF
DNA: TGTGCCAGCAGCTTTGGGCAGTCGATGTACAATGAGCAGTTCTTC
V: TRBV11-2
size: once
J: TRBJ2-1
D: -

CDR3: CASSLARYEGYTF
DNA: TGTGCCAGCAGCTTAGCCAGGTACGAAGGCTACACCTTC
V: TRBV7-9
size: -
J: TRBJ1-2
D: -

CDR3: CASSYRGYENSPLHF
DNA: TGTGCCAGCAGTTACAGGGGGTATGAAAATTCACCCCTCCACTTT
V: TRBV2
size: -
J: TRBJ1-6
D: TRBD1

CDR3: CASSWGQGISSETQYF
DNA: TGCGCCAGCAGCTGGGGACAGGGGATTTCGTCGGAGACCCAGTACTTC
V: TRBV5-1
size: -
J: TRBJ2-5
D: TRBD1

CDR3: CASSLFLTSESSYEQYF
DNA: TGTGCCAGCAGTTTATTCCTGACTAGCGAGTCATCCTACGAGCAGTACTTC
V: TRBV28
size: once
J: TRBJ2-7
D: TRBD2

CDR3: CASSSQGFGNTIYF
DNA: TGTGCCAGCAGCTCACAGGGATTTGGAAACACCATATATTTT
V: TRBV5-8
size: -
J: TRBJ1-3
D: -

CDR3: CASSQDGTSAYEQYF
DNA: TGTGCCAGCAGCCAAGACGGGACTAGTGCCTACGAGCAGTACTTC
V: TRBV3-1/TRBV3-2
size: -
J: TRBJ2-7
D: TRBD2

CDR3: CASSKRDGSNSGANVLTF
DNA: TGTGCCAGCAGCAAAAGGGACGGGAGCAATTCTGGGGCCAACGTCCTGACTTTC
V: TRBV7-3
size: -
J: TRBJ2-6
D: -

CDR3: CASSFNRDIVAETQYF
DNA: TGTGCCAGCAGTTTCAACCGGGACATAGTGGCGGAGACCCAGTACTTC
V: TRBV6-5
size: -
J: TRBJ2-5
D: -

CDR3: CASSIPGQGARNEQYF
DNA: TGTGCCAGTAGTATACCCGGTCAGGGGGCGCGGAACGAGCAGTACTTC
V: TRBV19
size: -
J: TRBJ2-7
D: TRBD1

CDR3: CASSYSQGGFSNQPQHF
DNA: TGTGCCAGCAGTTACTCGCAGGGAGGGTTTAGCAATCAGCCCCAGCATTTT
V: TRBV6-2/TRBV6-3
size: few
J: TRBJ1-5
D: -

CDR3: CASSEASYGYTF
DNA: TGTGCCAGCAGTGAGGCTTCCTATGGCTACACCTTC
V: TRBV2
size: once
J: TRBJ1-2
D: -

CDR3: CAWRTGQGATNEKLFF
DNA: TGTGCCTGGAGGACAGGTCAGGGGGCAACTAATGAAAAACTGTTTTTT
V: TRBV30
size: -
J: TRBJ1-4
D: TRBD1

CDR3: CASSPPGREVLRGNTIYF
DNA: TGTGCCAGCAGCCCCCCGGGACGGGAGGTTTTGAGAGGAAACACCATATATTTT
V: TRBV3-1/TRBV3-2
size: once
J: TRBJ1-3
D: -

CDR3: CASRGHGYTF
DNA: TGTGCCAGTAGGGGGCATGGCTACACCTTC
V: TRBV19
size: -
J: TRBJ1-2
D: -

CDR3: CSAGVWTEAFF
DNA: TGCAGTGCGGGCGTATGGACTGAAGCTTTCTTT
V: TRBV20-1
size: once
J: TRBJ1-1
D: -

CDR3: CASSPAGNGYTF
DNA: TGTGCCAGCTCACCGGCGGGGAATGGCTACACCTTC
V: TRBV18
size: -
J: TRBJ1-2
D: -

CDR3: CASSLQQGSNEKLFF
DNA: TGTGCCAGCAGCTTGCAGCAGGGTAGTAATGAAAAACTGTTTTTT
V: TRBV5-4
size: -
J: TRBJ1-4
D: -

CDR3: CASSSGTLMEKLFF
DNA: TGTGCCAGCAGCTCCGGGACATTGATGGAAAAACTGTTTTTT
V: TRBV27
size: -
J: TRBJ1-4
D: -

CDR3: CASSPRNQPQHF
DNA: TGTGCCAGCAGCCCCCGGAATCAGCCCCAGCATTTT
V: TRBV28
size: -
J: TRBJ1-5
D: -

CDR3: CASSHHRGGRSYNEQFF
DNA: TGCGCCAGCAGCCATCATCGCGGGGGGCGTTCCTACAATGAGCAGTTCTTC
V: TRBV4-3
size: -
J: TRBJ2-1
D: TRBD2

CDR3: CASSNRTLGTVTCTGELFF
DNA: TGTGCCAGCAGCAACCGAACCCTAGGGACAGTAACTTGCACCGGGGAGCTGTTTTTT
V: TRBV21-1
size: -
J: TRBJ2-2
D: -

CDR3: CASSSSGSGGYTF
DNA: TGTGCCAGCAGCTCCTCGGGCAGCGGGGGCTACACCTTC
V: TRBV7-2
size: -
J: TRBJ1-2
D: -

CDR3: CASSFHKEGEQFF
DNA: TGTGCCAGCAGCTTCCACAAGGAGGGTGAGCAGTTCTTC
V: TRBV11-2
size: -
J: TRBJ2-1
D: -

CDR3: CASSPQGTYGYTF
DNA: TGTGCCAGCAGTCCTCAGGGTACCTATGGCTACACCTTC
V: TRBV7-9
size: -
J: TRBJ1-2
D: -

CDR3: CASSLALDSQETQYF
DNA: TGTGCCAGCAGCTTAGCGCTAGACAGTCAAGAGACCCAGTACTTC
V: TRBV7-9
size: -
J: TRBJ2-5
D: -

CDR3: CASSKNTGELFF
DNA: TGTGCCAGCAGCAAGAACACCGGGGAGCTGTTTTTT
V: TRBV12-3/TRBV12-4
size: -
J: TRBJ2-2
D: -

CDR3: CASSSGTGGDGGELFF
DNA: TGCGCCAGCAGCTCGGGGACAGGGGGCGACGGCGGGGAGCTGTTTTTT
V: TRBV5-1
size: once
J: TRBJ2-2
D: TRBD1

CDR3: CASSPRGNNYGYTF
DNA: TGTGCCAGCAGCCCCCGGGGGAATAACTATGGCTACACCTTC
V: TRBV7-9
size: -
J: TRBJ1-2
D: -

CDR3: CASSYVQGSFYGYTF
DNA: TGTGCCAGCAGTTACGTTCAGGGGAGTTTCTATGGCTACACCTTC
V: TRBV6-2/TRBV6-3
size: -
J: TRBJ1-2
D: -

CDR3: CASSYSTASTDTQYF
DNA: TGTGCCAGCAGTTACTCCACAGCTAGCACAGATACGCAGTATTTT
V: TRBV6-2/TRBV6-3
size: -
J: TRBJ2-3
D: -

CDR3: CSYGAADTQYF
DNA: TGCAGCTACGGAGCAGCAGATACGCAGTATTTT
V: TRBV29-1
size: -
J: TRBJ2-3
D: -

CDR3: CASSPRSGGTDTQYF
DNA: TGTGCCAGCTCACCAAGAAGCGGAGGCACAGATACGCAGTATTTT
V: TRBV18
size: -
J: TRBJ2-3
D: -

CDR3: CASSGGGDYEQYF
DNA: TGTGCCAGCAGCGGAGGGGGCGACTACGAGCAGTACTTC
V: TRBV9
size: -
J: TRBJ2-7
D: TRBD1

CDR3: CASSRTGGNSNQPQHF
DNA: TGTGCCAGTAGTAGGACAGGGGGGAATAGCAATCAGCCCCAGCATTTT
V: TRBV19
size: -
J: TRBJ1-5
D: TRBD1

CDR3: CASSRPGGLRSGETQYF
DNA: TGTGCCAGCTCACGTCCGGGGGGCCTCCGTAGTGGTGAGACCCAGTACTTC
V: TRBV18
size: -
J: TRBJ2-5
D: -

CDR3: CASSFGRNEQFF
DNA: TGTGCCAGCAGTTTTGGGAGGAATGAGCAGTTCTTC
V: TRBV27
size: -
J: TRBJ2-1
D: -

CDR3: CASSTIEGWNYGYTF
DNA: TGTGCCAGCTCCACAATAGAGGGCTGGAACTATGGCTACACCTTC
V: TRBV3-1/TRBV3-2
size: -
J: TRBJ1-2
D: -

CDR3: CASTPRGGATGELFF
DNA: TGTGCCAGCACCCCACGAGGAGGGGCCACCGGGGAGCTGTTTTTT
V: TRBV3-1/TRBV3-2
size: -
J: TRBJ2-2
D: -

CDR3: CASSPMLAGVYNEQFF
DNA: TGTGCCAGCAGCCCAATGCTGGCGGGGGTCTACAATGAGCAGTTCTTC
V: TRBV6-4
size: -
J: TRBJ2-1
D: TRBD2

CDR3: CATSDHDRVQPQHF
DNA: TGTGCCACCAGTGACCATGACAGGGTCCAGCCCCAGCATTTT
V: TRBV24-1
size: -
J: TRBJ1-5
D: TRBD1

CDR3: CASSPQGSGELFF
DNA: TGTGCCAGCAGTCCCCAGGGCTCCGGGGAGCTGTTTTTT
V: TRBV6-6
size: -
J: TRBJ2-2
D: -

CDR3: CASSGLDRLLGYTF
DNA: TGCGCCAGCAGCGGACTAGACAGGTTGTTGGGCTACACCTTC
V: TRBV5-1
size: few
J: TRBJ1-2
D: -

CDR3: CASSISARGQDGYTF
DNA: TGTGCCAGTAGTATCTCGGCCAGGGGGCAGGATGGCTACACCTTC
V: TRBV19
size: -
J: TRBJ1-2
D: TRBD1

CDR3: CASSIWGGQSPNYGYTF
DNA: TGTGCCAGTAGTATCTGGGGCGGACAGAGTCCTAACTATGGCTACACCTTC
V: TRBV19
size: -
J: TRBJ1-2
D: -

CDR3: CASSRAGQYNEQFF
DNA: TGTGCCAGCAGTCGCGCGGGACAGTACAATGAGCAGTTCTTC
V: TRBV6-2/TRBV6-3
size: -
J: TRBJ2-1
D: -

CDR3: CATSRDRGSGNTIYF
DNA: TGTGCCACCAGCAGAGATAGGGGATCCGGAAACACCATATATTTT
V: TRBV15
size: -
J: TRBJ1-3
D: -

CDR3: CASSYGLAGAHQETQYF
DNA: TGTGCCAGCAGCTACGGGCTAGCGGGAGCCCATCAAGAGACCCAGTACTTC
V: TRBV11-3
size: -
J: TRBJ2-5
D: TRBD2

CDR3: CASSRQGSKEFF
DNA: TGTGCCAGCAGTCGACAGGGAAGTAAGGAGTTCTTC
V: TRBV7-9
size: -
J: TRBJ2-1
D: TRBD1

CDR3: CASRPGQGTGPEAFF
DNA: TGTGCCAGTAGGCCCGGACAGGGGACGGGTCCTGAAGCTTTCTTT
V: TRBV19
size: -
J: TRBJ1-1
D: TRBD1

CDR3: CASRENRDPNQPQHF
DNA: TGTGCCAGCAGGGAAAACAGGGACCCTAATCAGCCCCAGCATTTT
V: TRBV6-6
size: -
J: TRBJ1-5
D: -

CDR3: CASSTGISYNEQFF
DNA: TGTGCCAGTAGTACGGGAATCTCCTACAATGAGCAGTTCTTC
V: TRBV19
size: -
J: TRBJ2-1
D: -

CDR3: CASSLGTSGYNEQFF
DNA: TGTGCCAGCAGCTTAGGGACTAGCGGCTACAATGAGCAGTTCTTC
V: TRBV7-6
size: few
J: TRBJ2-1
D: TRBD2

CDR3: CASSWGLAGGTEQFF
DNA: TGTGCCAGCAGCTGGGGACTAGCGGGGGGGACTGAGCAGTTCTTC
V: TRBV5-8
size: -
J: TRBJ2-1
D: TRBD2